The 22 T cell receptor beta chains below were found in one sample sequenced in a study of OX40 agonist ivuxolimab in advanced cancers. Library preparation was by the immunoSEQ multiplex PCR assay. Entries here come from immuneACCESS through TCRdb and include only in-frame sequences with V and J called. Some clones fail to appear in such tables; in the studies checked, an unresolved V gene covers under half of the shortfall, and the cause of the remainder is unknown. The sample table contains roughly 68,000 clones; only one count was recorded for 84% of them. The ten largest clonotypes hold 1.5% to 2% of the sample. Sequenced here: CD4+ or CD8+ T cells sorted from blood, sampled in a trial of the OX40 agonist ivuxolimab. These receptors were taken from an adult with an advanced solid tumor such as melanoma, head and neck, liver or kidney cancer.

The chain recombines TRBV5-1 with TRBJ1-6, with TRBD1 as a possible D gene (6 bases). Per the germline V gene, CDR1 is SGHRS and CDR2 is YFSETQ. This CDR3 is built from 16 residues. V lost 4 bases and J 7 bases, leaving 18 bases between the germline ends. The CDR3: CASSRSGTTKNSPLHF. The CDR3 DNA sequence: TGCGCCAGCAGCAGGAGCGGGACAACAAAGAATTCACCCCTCCACTTT. Based on the CDR3 plus reference TRBV5-1 and TRBJ1-6, the full variable domain is KAGVTQTPRYLIKTRGQQVTLSCSPISGHRSVSWYQQTPGQGLQFLFEYFSETQRNKGNFPGRFSGRQFSNSRSEMNVSTLELGDSALYLCASSRSGTTKNSPLHFGNGTRLTVT.

The chain couples TRBV5-1 to TRBJ2-5; D not certain. Trimming stripped 6 bases from V and 2 bases from J, with 17 bases between. The CDR3 is 15 residues long. Germline assignment: CDR1 SGHRS and CDR2 YFSETQ. CDR3 in amino acids: CASTSAQPGQETQYF. In DNA form, the CDR3 reads TGCGCCAGCACTTCTGCACAACCTGGGCAAGAGACCCAGTACTTC.

Here the CDR3 reads CASSPVFGTGTLYGYTF. For the CDR3, the DNA is TGTGCCAGCAGCCCAGTTTTTGGGACAGGGACCCTCTATGGCTACACCTTC. V and J are TRBV7-2 and TRBJ1-2; 9 bases are shared with TRBD1. Germline assignment: CDR1 SGHTA and CDR2 FQGNSA. J was trimmed by 4 bases and V by 5 bases; bases with no gene match: 14. The CDR3 runs to 17 residues.

The chain recombines TRBV5-1 with TRBJ2-2, with a possible D match to TRBD1 (6 bases). CDR1 SGHRS and CDR2 YFSETQ come from the germline V gene. The ends were cut back, 0 bases at V and 6 bases at J, with 9 bases in the middle. The CDR3 is 14 amino acids. The CDR3 DNA is TGCGCCAGCAGCTTGGGAGACAGGCCCGGGGAGCTGTTTTTT. Translated: CASSLGDRPGELFF.

This clone turned up a few times. V usage is TRBV28 and J usage is TRBJ2-5; maybe TRBD2 (7 bases). The CDR3 totals 15 residues. Germline CDR1 is MDHEN and CDR2 is SYDVKM. V lost 5 bases and J 2 bases, leaving 15 bases between the germline ends. DNA for the CDR3: TGTGCCAGCAGTCGCTTTGAGGGGGGGCAAGAGACCCAGTACTTC. This gives the protein CASSRFEGGQETQYF.

The sample holds a few counts of this clone. This sequence joins TRBV5-4 and TRBJ2-5; 7 bases fit TRBD2. CDR3 size: 13 residues. V was clipped by 1 base and J by 4 bases; unmatched bases: 1. Germline V gene sequence: CDR1 SGHNT, CDR2 YYREEE (reference sequence). In DNA form, the CDR3 reads TGTGCCAGCAGCTTGAGCGGGACAGAGACCCAGTACTTC. Encoded protein: CASSLSGTETQYF.

This sequence joins TRBV6-6 and TRBJ1-2; TRBD1 aligns across 7 bases. Germline V lookup: CDR1 MNHNY, CDR2 SVGAGI (reference sequence). This CDR3 region has 15 residues. The V and J ends lost 5 bases and 0 bases, in that order; junction bases with no gene match: 6. The DNA for the CDR3 is TGTGCCAGCAGTAGAGACAGGGACTCTAACTATGGCTACACCTTC. Its translation is CASSRDRDSNYGYTF.

The chain recombines TRBV7-2 with TRBJ1-2; TRBD1 agrees at 9 bases. CDR1 SGHTA and CDR2 FQGNSA come from the germline V gene. The J segment lost 4 bases and the V segment lost 4 bases, leaving 4 bases of the junction unmatched. The CDR3 loop spans 14 amino acids. The CDR3 spells CASSSQGAGYGYTF. CDR3 sequence (DNA): TGTGCCAGCAGCTCACAGGGGGCTGGCTATGGCTACACCTTC.

V is TRBV5-1 and J is TRBJ2-3, with 7 bases fitting TRBD2. The CDR3 sequence is 16 residues long. V lost 0 bases, J lost 8 bases, and 12 bases stayed unmatched. Germline V gene lookup returns CDR1 SGHRS and CDR2 YFSETQ. CDR3 sequence reads: CASSLDGRSFAGTQYF. The DNA of the CDR3 is TGCGCCAGCAGCTTGGACGGGAGGTCCTTCGCGGGTACGCAGTATTTT. Full variable domain (remainder filled in from reference TRBV5-1 and TRBJ2-3): KAGVTQTPRYLIKTRGQQVTLSCSPISGHRSVSWYQQTPGQGLQFLFEYFSETQRNKGNFPGRFSGRQFSNSRSEMNVSTLELGDSALYLCASSLDGRSFAGTQYFGPGTRLTVL.

This clone was counted once. The chain uses TRBV6-5 and TRBJ2-1; 7 positions agree with TRBD2. Looked up from germline, CDR1 is MNHEY and CDR2 is SVGAGI. V shed 7 bases, J shed 11 bases, and the junction held 14 bases outside the gene matches. The CDR3 extends over 14 amino acids. The CDR3: CASKRGSGISKQFF. The CDR3 nucleotides read TGTGCCAGCAAACGGGGCAGCGGGATTTCTAAGCAGTTCTTC.

The V gene is TRBV5-8, the J gene TRBJ2-7; TRBD2 matches at 8 bases. The junction had 14 bases not matched to a gene; V was cut back by 4 bases and J by 2 bases. CDR1 and CDR2 (germline): SGHTS, YDEGEE. This CDR3 has 17 residues. The CDR3 here is CASSPKHTSGGAYEQYF. The CDR3 DNA is TGTGCCAGCAGCCCAAAACACACTAGCGGAGGTGCCTACGAGCAGTACTTC.

The J gene is TRBJ2-5, the V gene TRBV15; D might be TRBD1 (6 bases). Germline lookup yields CDR1 LNHNV and CDR2 YYDKDF (reference sequence). V was clipped by 5 bases and J by 3 bases, with 13 bases between them. The CDR3 is made up of 14 amino acids. CDR3: CATSSRGGEETQYF. CDR3 bases: TGTGCCACCAGCTCCCGAGGGGGAGAAGAGACCCAGTACTTC.

The genes are TRBV5-6 and TRBJ2-2; D may be TRBD2 (5 bases). From germline, CDR1 is SGHDT and CDR2 YYEEEE. The V end lost 0 bases, the J end lost 0 bases, and 18 bases lay between the germline ends. The CDR3 length is 19 residues. The CDR3 region has the DNA TGTGCCAGCAGCTTGGTGCGGGTGAGGGTGCGGGCGAACACCGGGGAGCTGTTTTTT. Protein sequence: CASSLVRVRVRANTGELFF.

The chain is built from TRBV21-1 and TRBJ2-3; TRBD2, the table's D call, lacks a check against the DNA. TRBV21-1 counts as a pseudogene. The CDR3 has 16 residues. In nucleotides, the CDR3 is TGTGCCAGCAGCAAAGACCCTAGCGGGAGGGGAAATACGCAGTATTTT. As protein: CASSKDPSGRGNTQYF.

J is TRBJ2-1 and V is TRBV5-1; no clear D gene. Trimming stripped 0 bases from V and 4 bases from J, with 11 bases between. Germline V gene sequence: CDR1 SGHRS, CDR2 YFSETQ. This CDR3 spans 15 amino acids. CDR3 DNA sequence: TGCGCCAGCAGCTTGGAGTCGGCGGCGTACAATGAGCAGTTCTTC. Residues: CASSLESAAYNEQFF.

This chain joins TRBV20-1 and TRBJ2-7, with D possibly called TRBD1 or TRBD2 (5 bases each). V was shortened by 7 bases and J by 6 bases, with 13 bases between the two germline ends. CDR3 size: 11 residues. CDR1 is DFQATT and CDR2 is SNEGSKA in the germline V gene (reference sequence). The CDR3 region has the DNA TGCAGTGGTAGCGCAAGGGGCGAGCAGTACTTC. Its translation: CSGSARGEQYF.

V usage is TRBV6-5 and J usage is TRBJ1-1, with D maybe TRBD1 (6 bases). Per germline, CDR1 MNHEY and CDR2 SVGAGI. The CDR3 length is 15 residues. The ends were cut back, 5 bases at V and 6 bases at J, with 19 bases in the middle. The CDR3 protein is CASSTRKGGSAEAFF. CDR3 nucleotide sequence: TGTGCCAGCAGTACTCGAAAAGGGGGTTCAGCTGAAGCTTTCTTT.

J is TRBJ1-4 and V is TRBV7-8, with TRBD1 matching 10 bases. The CDR3 is 16 residues long. V was pared by 3 bases and J by 7 bases, with 8 bases of the junction left unmatched. Germline V gives CDR1 SGHVS, CDR2 FQNEAQ. The CDR3 here is CASSLYQTGGGEKLFF. As DNA, the CDR3 is TGTGCCAGCAGCTTGTACCAGACAGGGGGCGGTGAAAAACTGTTTTTT.

The chain joins TRBV19 to TRBJ2-2; a weak D match, TRBD2 (6 bases). There are 16 residues in the CDR3. V was clipped by 2 bases and J by 3 bases, with 13 bases between them. CDR1 and CDR2 (germline): LNHDA, SQIVND (reference sequence). The CDR3 spells CASSIRRVADTGELFF. The CDR3 DNA follows: TGTGCCAGTAGTATAAGACGCGTAGCGGACACCGGGGAGCTGTTTTTT.

The chain carries TRBV2 and TRBJ1-2, with D possibly being TRBD1 (5 bases). V was shortened by 4 bases and J by 7 bases, with 19 bases between the two germline ends. The CDR3 is 15 residues long. Germline CDR1 and CDR2: SNHLY and FYNNEI. The CDR3 here is CASSVRSGDTGGYTF. CDR3 in DNA: TGTGCCAGCAGTGTTCGTTCGGGGGATACGGGTGGCTACACCTTC.

This chain connects TRBV5-1 to TRBJ1-2; 7 bases agree with TRBD1. Germline V gene sequence: CDR1 SGHRS, CDR2 YFSETQ. The trim removed 4 bases at V and 3 bases at J, leaving 6 bases unmatched. The CDR3 spans 14 residues. DNA for the CDR3: TGCGCCAGCAGCGACTTCACAGGGGACTATGGCTACACCTTC. Its translation: CASSDFTGDYGYTF.

The chain carries TRBV7-2 and TRBJ2-7; TRBD2 agrees at 7 bases. Germline CDR1 SGHTA, CDR2 FQGNSA. The length of the CDR3 is 13 residues. Losses at the gene ends were 4 bases for V and 7 bases for J; bases not matched to a gene: 7. The CDR3 nucleotides are TGTGCCAGCAGCTGGCAGCGGGACGGTGAGCAGTACTTC. Protein sequence: CASSWQRDGEQYF. Together with reference TRBV7-2 and TRBJ2-7, the CDR3 gives the full variable domain: GAGVSQSPSNKVTEKGKDVELRCDPISGHTALYWYRQSLGQGLEFLIYFQGNSAPDKSGLPSDRFSAERTGGSVSTLTIQRTQQEDSAVYLCASSWQRDGEQYFGPGTRLTVT.